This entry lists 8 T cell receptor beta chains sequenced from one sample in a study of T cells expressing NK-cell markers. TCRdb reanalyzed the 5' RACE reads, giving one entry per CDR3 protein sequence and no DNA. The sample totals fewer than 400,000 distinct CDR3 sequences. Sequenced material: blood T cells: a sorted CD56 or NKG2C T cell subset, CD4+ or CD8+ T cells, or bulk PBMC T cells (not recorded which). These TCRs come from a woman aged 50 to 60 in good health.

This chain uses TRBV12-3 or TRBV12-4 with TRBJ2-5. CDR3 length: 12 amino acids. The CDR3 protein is CASSGFQETQYF.

The CDR3 protein is CATSDRTGPYNEQFF. The chain joins TRBV24-1 to TRBJ2-1. This CDR3 has 15 residues. Per the germline V gene, CDR1 is KGHDR and CDR2 is SFDVKD.

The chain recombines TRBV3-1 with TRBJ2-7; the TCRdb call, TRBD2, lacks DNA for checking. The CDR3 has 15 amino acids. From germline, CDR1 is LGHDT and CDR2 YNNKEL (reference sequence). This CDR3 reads CASSRGLATTYEQYF.

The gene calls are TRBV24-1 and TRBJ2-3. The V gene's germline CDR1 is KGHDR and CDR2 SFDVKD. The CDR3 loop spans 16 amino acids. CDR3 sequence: CATSDSRRLSTDTQYF.

CDR3 region: CASRLAVSQPQHF. This chain connects TRBV12-3 or TRBV12-4 to TRBJ1-5. This CDR3 has 13 residues.

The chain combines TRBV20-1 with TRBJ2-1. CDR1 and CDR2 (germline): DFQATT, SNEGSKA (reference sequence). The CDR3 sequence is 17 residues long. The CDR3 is CSARDFLARSSYNEQFF.

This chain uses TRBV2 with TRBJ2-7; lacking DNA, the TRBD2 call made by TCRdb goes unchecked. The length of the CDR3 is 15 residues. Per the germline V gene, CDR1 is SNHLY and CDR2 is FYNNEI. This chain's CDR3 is CASSEVGSGHDEQYF.

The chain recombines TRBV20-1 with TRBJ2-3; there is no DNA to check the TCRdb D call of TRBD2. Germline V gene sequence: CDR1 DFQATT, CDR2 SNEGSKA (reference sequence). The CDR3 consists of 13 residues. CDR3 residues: CSVRLAGPDTQYF.